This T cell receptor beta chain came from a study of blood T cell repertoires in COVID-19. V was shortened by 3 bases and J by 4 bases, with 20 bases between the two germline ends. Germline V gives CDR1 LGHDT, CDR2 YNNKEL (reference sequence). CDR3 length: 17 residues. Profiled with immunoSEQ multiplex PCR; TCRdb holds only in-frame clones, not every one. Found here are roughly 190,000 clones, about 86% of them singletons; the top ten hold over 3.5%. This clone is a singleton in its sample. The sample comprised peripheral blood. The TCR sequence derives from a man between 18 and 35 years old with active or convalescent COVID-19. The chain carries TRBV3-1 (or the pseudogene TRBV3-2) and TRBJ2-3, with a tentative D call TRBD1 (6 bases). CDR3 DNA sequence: TGTGCCAGCAGCCAGCCCCTAGGGGGATGGGGCTCAGATACGCAGTATTTT. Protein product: CASSQPLGGWGSDTQYF.